This TCR beta chain was identified in a study of T cells after yellow fever vaccination. About the study: When fractions had low cell numbers, they were prepared with SMART-Seq v4 Ultra Low Input. General observations from the study: Some clonotypes were seen in both the CD4 and the CD8 compartments. These made up a small share and likely arose from convergent recombination.

Template switching with 5'RACE generated the TCR cDNA and added a universal primer site and UMIs. TCRdb re-analysed the 5' RACE reads in MiXCR, keeping a single row per CDR3 protein. Of hundreds of thousands of distinct CDR3 sequences in the sample, approximately 13% were seen once. This clonotype was picked up a small number of times. Its antigen is still unknown. The starting material was PBMCs, obtained on the day of the yellow fever booster vaccination. This TCR was recovered from a man aged 25 to 45 who received the YFV17D yellow fever vaccine.

CDR3 nucleotide sequence: TGTGCCAGCAGTTTCTCGACTAGCGGGAGTGGGGGCGGGGAGCTGTTTTTT. Protein sequence: CASSFSTSGSGGGELFF. V and J are TRBV12-3 or TRBV12-4 and TRBJ2-2, with TRBD2 matching over 12 bases. The CDR3 has 17 amino acids. V lost 3 bases and J lost 7; bases outside the gene matches: 9.